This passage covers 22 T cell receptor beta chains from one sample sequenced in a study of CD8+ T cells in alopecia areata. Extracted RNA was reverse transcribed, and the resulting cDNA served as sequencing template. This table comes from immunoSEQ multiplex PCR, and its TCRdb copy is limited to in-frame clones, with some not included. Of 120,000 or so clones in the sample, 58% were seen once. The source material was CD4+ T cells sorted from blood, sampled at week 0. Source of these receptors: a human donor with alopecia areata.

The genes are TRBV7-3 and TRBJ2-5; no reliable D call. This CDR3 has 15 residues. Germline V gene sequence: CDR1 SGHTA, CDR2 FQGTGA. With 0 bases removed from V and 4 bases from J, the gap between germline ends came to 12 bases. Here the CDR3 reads CASSLTAGPPETQYF. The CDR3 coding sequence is TGTGCCAGCAGCTTAACGGCCGGTCCCCCAGAGACCCAGTACTTC.

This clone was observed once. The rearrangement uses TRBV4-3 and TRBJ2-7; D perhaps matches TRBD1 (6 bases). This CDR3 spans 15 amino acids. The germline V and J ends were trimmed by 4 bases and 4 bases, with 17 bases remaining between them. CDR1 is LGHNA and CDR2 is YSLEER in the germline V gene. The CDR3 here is CASSRRQAPPYEQYF. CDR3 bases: TGCGCCAGCAGCCGGAGACAGGCGCCCCCTTACGAGCAGTACTTC.

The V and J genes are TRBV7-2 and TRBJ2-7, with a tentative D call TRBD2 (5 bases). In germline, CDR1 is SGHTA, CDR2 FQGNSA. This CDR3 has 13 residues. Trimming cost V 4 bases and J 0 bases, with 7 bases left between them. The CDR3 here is CASSSGGSYEQYF. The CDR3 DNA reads TGTGCCAGCAGCTCCGGAGGCTCCTACGAGCAGTACTTC.

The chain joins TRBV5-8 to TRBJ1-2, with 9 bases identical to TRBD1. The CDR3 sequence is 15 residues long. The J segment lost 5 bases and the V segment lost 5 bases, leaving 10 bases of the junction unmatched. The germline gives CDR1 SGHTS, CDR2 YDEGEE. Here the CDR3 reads CASSAGTGWSYGYTF. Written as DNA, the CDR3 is TGTGCCAGCAGTGCCGGGACAGGGTGGTCTTATGGCTACACCTTC.

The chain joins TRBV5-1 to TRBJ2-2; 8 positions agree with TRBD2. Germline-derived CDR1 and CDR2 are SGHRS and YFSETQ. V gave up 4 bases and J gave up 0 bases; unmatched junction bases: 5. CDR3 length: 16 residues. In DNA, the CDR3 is TGCGCCAGCAGCCAACTAGCGGTCGCGAACACCGGGGAGCTGTTTTTT. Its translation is CASSQLAVANTGELFF.

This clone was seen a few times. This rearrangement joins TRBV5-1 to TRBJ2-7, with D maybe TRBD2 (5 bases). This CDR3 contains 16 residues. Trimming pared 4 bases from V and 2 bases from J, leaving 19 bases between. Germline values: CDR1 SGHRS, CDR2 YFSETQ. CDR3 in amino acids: CASSLRVSQRAYEQYF. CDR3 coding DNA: TGCGCCAGCAGCCTCCGGGTCTCTCAGAGGGCCTACGAGCAGTACTTC.

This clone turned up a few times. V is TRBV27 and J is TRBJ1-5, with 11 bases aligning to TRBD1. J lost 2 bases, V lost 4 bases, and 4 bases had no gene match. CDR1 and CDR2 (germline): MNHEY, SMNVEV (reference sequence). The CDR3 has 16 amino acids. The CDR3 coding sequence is TGTGCCAGCAGTTCCTGGACAGGGGGCGGCAATCAGCCCCAGCATTTT. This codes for CASSSWTGGGNQPQHF.

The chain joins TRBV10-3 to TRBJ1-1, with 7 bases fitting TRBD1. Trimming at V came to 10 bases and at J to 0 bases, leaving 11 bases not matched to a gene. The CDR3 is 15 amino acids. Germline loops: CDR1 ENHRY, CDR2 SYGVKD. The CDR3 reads CATIRQGAMNTEAFF. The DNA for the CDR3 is TGTGCCACCATACGACAGGGAGCCATGAACACTGAAGCTTTCTTT.

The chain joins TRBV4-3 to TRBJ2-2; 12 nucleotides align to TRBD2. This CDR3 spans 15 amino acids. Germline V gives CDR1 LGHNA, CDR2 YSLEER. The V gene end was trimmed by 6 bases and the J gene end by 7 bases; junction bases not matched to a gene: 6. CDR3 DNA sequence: TGCGCCAGCAGTCGACTAGCGGGAGTGAGCGGGGAGCTGTTTTTT. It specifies CASSRLAGVSGELFF.

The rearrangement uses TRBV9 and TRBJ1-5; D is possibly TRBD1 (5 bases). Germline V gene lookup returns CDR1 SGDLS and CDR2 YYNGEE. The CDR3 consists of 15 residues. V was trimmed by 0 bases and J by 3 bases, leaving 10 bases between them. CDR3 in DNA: TGTGCCAGCAGCGTAGGTTCAGGGTTCAATCAGCCCCAGCATTTT. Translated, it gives CASSVGSGFNQPQHF.

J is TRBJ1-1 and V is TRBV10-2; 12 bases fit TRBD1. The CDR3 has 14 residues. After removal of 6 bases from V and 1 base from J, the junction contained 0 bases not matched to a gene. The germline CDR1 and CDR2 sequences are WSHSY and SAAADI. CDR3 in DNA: TGCGCCAGCAGGGGACAGGGGGCGAACACTGAAGCTTTCTTT. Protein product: CASRGQGANTEAFF.

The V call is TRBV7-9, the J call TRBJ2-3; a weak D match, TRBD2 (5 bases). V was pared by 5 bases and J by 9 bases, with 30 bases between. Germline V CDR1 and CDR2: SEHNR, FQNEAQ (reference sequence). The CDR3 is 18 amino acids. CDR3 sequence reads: CASSHRRLGSAYPGTQYF. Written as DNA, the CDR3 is TGTGCCAGCAGCCACCGCCGATTGGGTAGCGCCTACCCGGGGACGCAGTATTTT.

The CDR3 protein is CASSQDRRRTYGYTF. The CDR3 DNA reads as TGTGCCAGCAGCCAAGATAGACGTCGGACCTATGGCTACACCTTC. The chain couples TRBV4-2 to TRBJ1-2, with D unclear. Trimming shortened V by 0 bases and J by 4 bases, and 12 bases separated the two germline ends. The CDR3 extends over 15 amino acids. The germline V gene has CDR1 LGHNA and CDR2 YNFKEQ.

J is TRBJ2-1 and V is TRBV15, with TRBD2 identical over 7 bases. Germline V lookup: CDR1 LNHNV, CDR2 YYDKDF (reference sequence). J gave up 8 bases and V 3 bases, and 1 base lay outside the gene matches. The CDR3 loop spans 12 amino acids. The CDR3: CATSRGGDEQFF. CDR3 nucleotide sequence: TGTGCCACCAGCAGGGGGGGGGATGAGCAGTTCTTC.

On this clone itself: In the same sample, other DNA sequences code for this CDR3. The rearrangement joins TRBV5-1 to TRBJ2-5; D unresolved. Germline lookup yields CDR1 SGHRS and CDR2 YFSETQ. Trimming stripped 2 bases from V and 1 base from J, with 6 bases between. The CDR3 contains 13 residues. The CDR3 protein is CASSLNGQETQYF. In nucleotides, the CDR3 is TGCGCCAGCAGCTTAAACGGCCAAGAGACCCAGTACTTC.

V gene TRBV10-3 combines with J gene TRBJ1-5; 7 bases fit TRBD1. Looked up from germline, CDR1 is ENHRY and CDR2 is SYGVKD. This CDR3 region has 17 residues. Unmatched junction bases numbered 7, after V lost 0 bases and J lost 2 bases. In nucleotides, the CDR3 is TGTGCCATCAGTGAGTCGGGAGTTACAGGGGGCAATCAGCCCCAGCATTTT. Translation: CAISESGVTGGNQPQHF.

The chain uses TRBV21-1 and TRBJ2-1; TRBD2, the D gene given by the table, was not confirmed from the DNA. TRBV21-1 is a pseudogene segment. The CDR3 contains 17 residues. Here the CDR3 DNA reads TGTGCCAGCAGCAAAGGAACCGCTAGCGGGTTCCACAATGAGCAGTTCTTC. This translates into CASSKGTASGFHNEQFF.

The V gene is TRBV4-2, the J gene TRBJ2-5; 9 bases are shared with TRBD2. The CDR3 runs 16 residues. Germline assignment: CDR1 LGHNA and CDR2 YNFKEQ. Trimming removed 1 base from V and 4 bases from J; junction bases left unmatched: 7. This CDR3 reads CASSQGGAGGRETQYF. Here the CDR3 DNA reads TGTGCCAGCAGCCAAGGCGGCGCGGGGGGGAGAGAGACCCAGTACTTC.

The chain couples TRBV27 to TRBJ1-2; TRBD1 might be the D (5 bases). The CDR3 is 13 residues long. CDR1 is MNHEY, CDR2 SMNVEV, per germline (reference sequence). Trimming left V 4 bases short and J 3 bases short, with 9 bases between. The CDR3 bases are TGTGCCAGCAGTTCCCGGGACGACTATGGCTACACCTTC. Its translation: CASSSRDDYGYTF.

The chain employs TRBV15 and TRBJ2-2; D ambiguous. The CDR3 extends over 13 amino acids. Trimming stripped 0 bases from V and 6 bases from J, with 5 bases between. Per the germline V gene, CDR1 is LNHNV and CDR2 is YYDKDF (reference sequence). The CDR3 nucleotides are TGTGCCACCAGCAGAGATGTTCCCGGGGAGCTGTTTTTT. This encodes CATSRDVPGELFF.

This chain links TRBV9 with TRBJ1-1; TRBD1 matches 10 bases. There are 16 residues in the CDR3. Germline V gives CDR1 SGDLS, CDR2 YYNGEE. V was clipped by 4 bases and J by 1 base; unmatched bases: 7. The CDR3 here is CASSSTGTGENTEAFF. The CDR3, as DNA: TGTGCCAGCAGCTCTACCGGGACAGGGGAGAACACTGAAGCTTTCTTT.

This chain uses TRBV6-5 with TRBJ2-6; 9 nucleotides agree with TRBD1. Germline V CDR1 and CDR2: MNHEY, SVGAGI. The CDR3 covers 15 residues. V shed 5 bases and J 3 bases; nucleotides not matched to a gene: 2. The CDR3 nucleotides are TGTGCCAGCAGTCGGACAGGGGTTGGGGCCAACGTCCTGACTTTC. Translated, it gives CASSRTGVGANVLTF.